This TCR beta chain was recovered during a study of cytomegalovirus exposure and HLA in healthy donors. Study-wide background: A data release that came early held roughly 90 million unique TCRs from HLA-typed donors. General study findings and limits: The productive fraction for most TCR beta V segments was about 87% or about 30% in an earlier analysis. According to the study, roughly 180 TCR beta chains were cytomegalovirus-associated. Common viral pathogens seemed, in a later analysis, to connect with several of the most significant clusters.

This clone has only a few counts. The target antigen is unknown. The primer mix had 60 Vbeta and 13 Jbeta primers. The repertoire was sequenced with immunoSEQ multiplex PCR; TCRdb's copy has only in-frame clones and lacks some. The table records around 210,000 clones, roughly four fifths of them present only once. V trimming: 2 bases; J trimming: 5 bases; junction bases outside the gene matches: 6. The CDR3 runs 14 residues. Per germline, CDR1 MGHDK and CDR2 SYGVNS. This chain links TRBV25-1 with TRBJ2-7; 7 bases line up with TRBD1. The sequenced material came from PBMCs. This TCR derives from a woman aged 40-49 years in good health and CMV-seronegative. The CDR3 DNA follows: TGTGCCAGCAGTGAACGGAACAGGGGCCACGAGCAGTACTTC. It translates to CASSERNRGHEQYF.